Listed here are 15 T cell receptor beta chains from one sample, sequenced in a study of T cells in Graves' hyperthyroidism and ophthalmopathy. Researchers amplified the TCR beta CDR3 regions from RNA transcripts. TCR CDR3 underwent first-round RT-PCR with the HTBI primer set. Via MiXCR, TCRdb re-called the multiplex PCR reads, giving one row per CDR3 protein. The sample contains under 700,000 distinct CDR3 sequences, over 15% of which appear only once. The sequenced sample was blood. These TCRs come from a woman aged 18-35 years with Graves' hyperthyroidism.

The chain combines TRBV5-1 with TRBJ1-1; D may be TRBD1 (5 bases). V gave up 0 bases and J gave up 6 bases, with 15 bases separating them. The V gene's germline CDR1 is SGHRS and CDR2 YFSETQ. The CDR3 sequence is 15 residues long. This CDR3 is CASSLDGGNGAEAFF. CDR3 coding DNA: TGCGCCAGCAGCTTGGACGGGGGGAATGGTGCTGAAGCTTTCTTT.

This clonotype was observed a handful of times. The V and J genes are TRBV10-3 and TRBJ1-5, with unresolved D. The CDR3 is made up of 17 amino acids. V shed 4 bases and J shed 2 bases, with 18 bases lying between them. Germline V gene sequence: CDR1 ENHRY, CDR2 SYGVKD. The DNA of the CDR3 is TGTGCCATCAGTGGGGCGAGGACGGAAGAGGGCAATCAGCCCCAGCATTTT. Its protein product is CAISGARTEEGNQPQHF.

V and J are TRBV6-5 and TRBJ1-5; D gene ambiguous. Between the trimmed V and J ends, which lost 0 bases and 6 bases, there was a span of 9 bases. Germline CDR1 and CDR2: MNHEY and SVGAGI. The CDR3 consists of 14 residues. Here the CDR3 reads CASSYSKSFQPQHF. CDR3 sequence (DNA): TGTGCCAGCAGTTACTCGAAGAGTTTTCAGCCCCAGCATTTT.

This clonotype occurred many times. The chain uses TRBV7-9 and TRBJ2-7; 9 positions agree with TRBD2. The V segment lost 5 bases and the J segment 3 bases; nucleotides outside the gene matches: 8. CDR1 is SEHNR and CDR2 is FQNEAQ in the germline V gene (reference sequence). The CDR3 consists of 15 residues. DNA for the CDR3: TGTGCCAGCAGCGCACGGACTAGCGCACGCTACGAGCAGTACTTC. Its protein product is CASSARTSARYEQYF.

The chain carries TRBV6-4 and TRBJ2-3; the D is unclear. The V gene's germline CDR1 is MRHNA and CDR2 SNTAGT. V lost 9 bases, J lost 5 bases, and 15 bases lay in between. This CDR3 has 13 residues. CDR3 sequence: CARGIYARDTQYF. The CDR3 nucleotides read TGTGCCAGGGGGATATACGCCCGAGATACGCAGTATTTT.

This chain uses TRBV27 with TRBJ2-3; 9 nucleotides line up with TRBD1. Germline loops: CDR1 MNHEY, CDR2 SMNVEV (reference sequence). The CDR3 loop spans 17 amino acids. Losses at the gene ends were 2 bases for V and 0 bases for J; bases not matched to a gene: 6. The CDR3: CASSLLLTGGSTDTQYF. The DNA for the CDR3 is TGTGCCAGCAGTTTACTTTTGACAGGGGGTAGCACAGATACGCAGTATTTT.

The sample holds many counts of this clonotype. The chain combines TRBV12-3 or TRBV12-4 with TRBJ2-5; D is unclear. V dropped 5 bases and J dropped 3 bases, with 13 bases sitting between them. The CDR3 has 14 amino acids. The CDR3 coding sequence is TGTGCCAGCAGTCCCGTTTTCGCAAAAGAGACCCAGTACTTC. Its protein product is CASSPVFAKETQYF.

This clonotype was seen only a few times. The chain uses TRBV5-5 and TRBJ1-6; TRBD1 is a possible D gene (6 bases). This CDR3 is built from 17 residues. V lost 4 bases, J lost 6 bases, and 20 bases lay in between. Germline V gene sequence: CDR1 SGHKS, CDR2 YYEKEE (reference sequence). The CDR3 spells CASSGRGGQHANSPLHF. CDR3 nucleotide sequence: TGTGCCAGCAGCGGGCGCGGGGGCCAACATGCTAATTCACCCCTCCACTTT. Looking up the rest from reference TRBV5-5 and TRBJ1-6 gives the full variable domain: DAGVTQSPTHLIKTRGQQVTLRCSPISGHKSVSWYQQVLGQGPQFIFQYYEKEERGRGNFPDRFSARQFPNYSSELNVNALLLGDSALYLCASSGRGGQHANSPLHFGNGTRLTVT.

The rearrangement uses TRBV19 and TRBJ1-6, with TRBD1 matching 9 bases. Germline values: CDR1 LNHDA, CDR2 SQIVND (reference sequence). The junction had 3 bases not matched to a gene; V was cut back by 11 bases and J by 7 bases. CDR3 length: 12 residues. The CDR3: CAGGTGNSPLHF. Written as DNA, the CDR3 is TGTGCCGGGGGGACAGGGAATTCACCCCTCCACTTT.

This chain connects TRBV5-6 to TRBJ2-3, with TRBD1 matching 10 bases. The V segment lost 5 bases and the J segment 2 bases; nucleotides outside the gene matches: 5. This CDR3 spans 15 amino acids. Looked up from germline, CDR1 is SGHDT and CDR2 is YYEEEE. CDR3 coding DNA: TGTGCCAGCAGTTCGGACAGGGGGGCCACAGATACGCAGTATTTT. This gives the protein CASSSDRGATDTQYF.

Of note for this clonotype: A much more abundant neighbour one base away suggests this may be a read error. The chain carries TRBV6-1 and TRBJ1-5; D is unclear. Germline lookup yields CDR1 MNHNS and CDR2 SASEGT. This CDR3 has 15 amino acids. V was clipped by 10 bases and J by 5 bases, with 21 bases between them. CDR3 DNA: TGTGCCAACCCAGTGGGCGCGGAGGCTCATCAGCCCCAGCATTTT. Protein product: CANPVGAEAHQPQHF.

This clonotype was seen at least ten times. The chain recombines TRBV7-2 with TRBJ2-7, with a possible D match to TRBD2 (5 bases). V shed 4 bases and J shed 4 bases, with 20 bases lying between them. This CDR3 has 16 amino acids. The germline CDR1 and CDR2 sequences are SGHTA and FQGNSA. CDR3 bases: TGTGCCAGCAGCTCCGCACCGGGAACGGGAAGGTACGAGCAGTACTTC. Its translation: CASSSAPGTGRYEQYF.

A few counts support this clonotype. The V and J genes are TRBV20-1 and TRBJ1-1; D gene unclear. Looked up from germline, CDR1 is DFQATT and CDR2 is SNEGSKA (reference sequence). V dropped 0 bases and J dropped 14 bases, with 13 bases sitting between them. The length of the CDR3 is 11 residues. The CDR3 DNA sequence: TGCAGTGCTAGAGATGATGTTCCCACCTTCTTT. It specifies CSARDDVPTFF.

This clonotype has more than one count but fewer than ten. This chain uses TRBV19 with TRBJ1-5; maybe TRBD1 (6 bases). The CDR3 has 13 amino acids. Germline V gene sequence: CDR1 LNHDA, CDR2 SQIVND (reference sequence). V lost 6 bases, J lost 5 bases, and 11 bases lay in between. This CDR3 is CASRQGGYQPQHF. The CDR3 DNA reads as TGTGCCAGTAGACAGGGAGGGTATCAGCCCCAGCATTTT.

This clonotype was counted between two and nine times. The chain recombines TRBV10-1 with TRBJ2-5; D is unclear. The CDR3 loop spans 13 amino acids. V was trimmed by 4 bases and J by 2 bases, leaving 8 bases between them. Germline V CDR1 and CDR2: WNHNN, SYGVQD (reference sequence). The CDR3 coding sequence is TGCGCCAGCAGTGGGAATATACAAGAGACCCAGTACTTC. The encoded protein is CASSGNIQETQYF.